A selection of T cell receptor beta chains follows, all from one sample in a study of PD-1 blockade in classical Hodgkin lymphoma. This table comes from immunoSEQ multiplex PCR, and its TCRdb copy is limited to in-frame clones, with some not included. The sample includes 7,500 to 8,500 clones, 77% seen only once; the top ten take 30% to 45%. Sequencing was performed on CD8+ T cells from blood, taken before the fourth cycle of nivolumab. These receptor sequences come from a human donor with classical Hodgkin lymphoma. CDR3s include the opening cysteine and the closing phenylalanine or tryptophan. A D gene is named only where the DNA matches it firmly. For some rows the clone size is stated as once, few or many, or as a class when expanded; others skip it.

V	size	J	D	DNA	CDR3
TRBV28	NA	TRBJ2-2	TRBD2	TGTGCCAGCAGCGGGGGGGCGAGGGGGGAGCTGTTTTTT	CASSGGARGELFF
TRBV9	NA	TRBJ2-3	NA	TGTGCCAGCAGCGTAGCTACGGGAGTCCCCACAGATACGCAGTATTTT	CASSVATGVPTDTQYF
TRBV4-3	NA	TRBJ2-1	NA	TGCGCCAGCAGCTTAGGAATTTCCTACAATGAGCAGTTCTTC	CASSLGISYNEQFF
TRBV2	NA	TRBJ2-1	TRBD1	TGTGCCAGCACCGGGACAGGGGCCTACAATGAGCAGTTCTTC	CASTGTGAYNEQFF
TRBV5-4	NA	TRBJ2-1	NA	TGTGCCAGCAGCTTGGGTGGGACCATATACAATGAGCAGTTCTTC	CASSLGGTIYNEQFF
TRBV18	NA	TRBJ2-7	NA	TGTGCCAGCTCACCCGACAGATACGAGCAGTACTTC	CASSPDRYEQYF
TRBV7-2	NA	TRBJ2-7	TRBD2	TGTGCCAGCAGCTCAGCGGGAGCTACCTCCTACGAGCAGTACTTC	CASSSAGATSYEQYF
TRBV11-3	NA	TRBJ2-1	TRBD2	TGTGCCAGCAGCTTAGATGCTAGCGGGAGTCCCTACAATGAGCAGTTCTTC	CASSLDASGSPYNEQFF
TRBV4-2	NA	TRBJ2-3	NA	TGTGCCAGCAGCCAAGATCGGGGAGATACGCAGTATTTT	CASSQDRGDTQYF
TRBV30	once	TRBJ2-7	NA	TGTGCCTGGAGTTCCTCCGTGAGCTACGAGCAGTACTTC	CAWSSSVSYEQYF
TRBV11-2	NA	TRBJ2-5	TRBD2	TGTGCCAGCAGCTTAGATTCTCCTAGCGGGAGGGCCAGACGAGAGACCCAGTACTTC	CASSLDSPSGRARRETQYF
TRBV7-2	NA	TRBJ1-1	NA	TGTGCCAGCAGCTTAGTAAGGGGTTTGGCTGAAGCTTTCTTT	CASSLVRGLAEAFF
TRBV10-3	once	TRBJ2-7	TRBD2	TGTGCCATCAGTGAGCCCACGACTAGCGGGAGGGCCGTAATCGAGCAGTACTTC	CAISEPTTSGRAVIEQYF
TRBV30	NA	TRBJ1-3	NA	TGTGCCTGGACCATTGGACGGACCTCTGGAAACACCATATATTTT	CAWTIGRTSGNTIYF
TRBV4-2	NA	TRBJ1-2	NA	TGTGCCAGCAGCCTACTACAGGGTGAGATTGGTGGCTACACCTTC	CASSLLQGEIGGYTF
TRBV25-1	NA	TRBJ1-2	TRBD1	TGTGCCAGCAGTGGTACAGGGGGCGCGGGTGGCTACACCTTC	CASSGTGGAGGYTF
TRBV27	NA	TRBJ1-2	NA	TGTGCCAGCAAGGGGTCAGGGACGGGTGGCTACACCTTC	CASKGSGTGGYTF
TRBV27	NA	TRBJ1-5	TRBD1	TGTGCCAGCAGTTTGACCGGGACAGGGGGCGGGCAGCCCCAGCATTTT	CASSLTGTGGGQPQHF